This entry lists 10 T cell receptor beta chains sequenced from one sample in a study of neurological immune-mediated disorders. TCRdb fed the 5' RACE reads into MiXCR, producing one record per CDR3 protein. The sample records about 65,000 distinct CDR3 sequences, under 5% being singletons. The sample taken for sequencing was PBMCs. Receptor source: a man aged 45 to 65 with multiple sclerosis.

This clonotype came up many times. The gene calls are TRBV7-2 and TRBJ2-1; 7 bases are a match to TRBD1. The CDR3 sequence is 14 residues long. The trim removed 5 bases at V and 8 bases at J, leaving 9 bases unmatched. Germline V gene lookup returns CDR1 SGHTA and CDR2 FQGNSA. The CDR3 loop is CASSMRTGVDEQFF. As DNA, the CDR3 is TGTGCCAGCAGCATGAGAACAGGGGTAGATGAGCAGTTCTTC.

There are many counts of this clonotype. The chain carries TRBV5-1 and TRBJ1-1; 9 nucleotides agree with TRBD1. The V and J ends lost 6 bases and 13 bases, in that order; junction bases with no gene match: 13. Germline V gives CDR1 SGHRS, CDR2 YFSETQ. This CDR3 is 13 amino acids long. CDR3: CASNAETGTGIFF. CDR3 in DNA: TGCGCCAGCAACGCCGAGACCGGGACAGGGATTTTCTTT.

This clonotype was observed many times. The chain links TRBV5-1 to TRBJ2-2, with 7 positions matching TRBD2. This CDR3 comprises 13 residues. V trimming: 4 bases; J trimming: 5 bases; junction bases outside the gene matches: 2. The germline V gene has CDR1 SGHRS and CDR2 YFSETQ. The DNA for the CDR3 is TGCGCCAGCAGCGGGAGGGGTACCGGGGAGCTGTTTTTT. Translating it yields CASSGRGTGELFF. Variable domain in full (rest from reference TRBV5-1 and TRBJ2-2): KAGVTQTPRYLIKTRGQQVTLSCSPISGHRSVSWYQQTPGQGLQFLFEYFSETQRNKGNFPGRFSGRQFSNSRSEMNVSTLELGDSALYLCASSGRGTGELFFGEGSRLTVL.

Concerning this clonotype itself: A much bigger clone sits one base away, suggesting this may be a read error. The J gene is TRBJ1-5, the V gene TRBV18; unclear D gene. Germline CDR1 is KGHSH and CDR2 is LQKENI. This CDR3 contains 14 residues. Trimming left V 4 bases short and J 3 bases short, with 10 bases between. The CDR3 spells CASSHGNNNQPQHF. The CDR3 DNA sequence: TGTGCCAGCTCACACGGGAACAACAATCAGCCCCAGCATTTT.

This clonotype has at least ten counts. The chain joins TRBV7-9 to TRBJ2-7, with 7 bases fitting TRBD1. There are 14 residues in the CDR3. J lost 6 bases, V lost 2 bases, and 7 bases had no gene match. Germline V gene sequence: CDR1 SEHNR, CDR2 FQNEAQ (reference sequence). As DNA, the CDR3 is TGTGCCAGCAGCTTAAAGCAGGGGGTTAGCGAGCAGTACTTC. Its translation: CASSLKQGVSEQYF. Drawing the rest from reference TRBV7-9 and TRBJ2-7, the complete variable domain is DTGVSQNPRHKITKRGQNVTFRCDPISEHNRLYWYRQTLGQGPEFLTYFQNEAQLEKSRLLSDRFSAERPKGSFSTLEIQRTEQGDSAMYLCASSLKQGVSEQYFGPGTRLTVT.

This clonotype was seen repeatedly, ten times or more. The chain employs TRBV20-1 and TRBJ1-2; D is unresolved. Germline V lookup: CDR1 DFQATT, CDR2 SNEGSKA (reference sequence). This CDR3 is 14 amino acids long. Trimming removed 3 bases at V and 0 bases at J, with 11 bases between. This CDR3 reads CSASGFQSNYGYTF. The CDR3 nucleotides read TGCAGTGCTAGCGGGTTCCAGTCTAACTATGGCTACACCTTC.

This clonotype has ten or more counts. CDR3 in amino acids: CASSLVAGPNTGELFF. The CDR3 coding sequence is TGCGCCAGCAGCTTAGTCGCAGGCCCGAACACCGGGGAGCTGTTTTTT. The V and J genes are TRBV5-1 and TRBJ2-2, with D hard to call. This CDR3 has 16 residues. V was trimmed by 2 bases and J by 0 bases, leaving 11 bases between them. The germline gives CDR1 SGHRS, CDR2 YFSETQ.

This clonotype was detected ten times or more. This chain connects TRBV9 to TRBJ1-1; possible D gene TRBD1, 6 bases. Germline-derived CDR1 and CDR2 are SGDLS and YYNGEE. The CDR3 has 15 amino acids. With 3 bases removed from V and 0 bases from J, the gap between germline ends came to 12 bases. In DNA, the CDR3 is TGTGCCAGCAGCGCAACGGGACATATGAACACTGAAGCTTTCTTT. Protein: CASSATGHMNTEAFF.

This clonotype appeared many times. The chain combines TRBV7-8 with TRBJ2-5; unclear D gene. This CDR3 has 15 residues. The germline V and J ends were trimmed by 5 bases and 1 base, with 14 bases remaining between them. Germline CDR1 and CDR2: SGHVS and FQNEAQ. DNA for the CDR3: TGTGCCAGCAGCCTAGGCCACCTAATCCAAGAGACCCAGTACTTC. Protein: CASSLGHLIQETQYF.

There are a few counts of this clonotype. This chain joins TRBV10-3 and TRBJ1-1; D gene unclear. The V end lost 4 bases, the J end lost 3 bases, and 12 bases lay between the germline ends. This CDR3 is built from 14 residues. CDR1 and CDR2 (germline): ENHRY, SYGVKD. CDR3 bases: TGTGCCATCAGTGTTGAGGGATGGGACACTGAAGCTTTCTTT. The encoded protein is CAISVEGWDTEAFF.